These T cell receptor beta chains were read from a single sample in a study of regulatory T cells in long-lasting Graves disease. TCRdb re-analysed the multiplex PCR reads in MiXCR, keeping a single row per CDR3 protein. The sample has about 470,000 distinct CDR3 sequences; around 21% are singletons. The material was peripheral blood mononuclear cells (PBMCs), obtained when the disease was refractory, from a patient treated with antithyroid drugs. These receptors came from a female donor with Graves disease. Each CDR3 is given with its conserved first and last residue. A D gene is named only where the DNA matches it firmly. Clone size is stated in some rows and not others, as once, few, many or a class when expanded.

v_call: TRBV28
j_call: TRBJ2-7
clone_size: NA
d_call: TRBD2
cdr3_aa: CASTHSGSSYEQYF
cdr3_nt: TGTGCCAGCACCCATAGCGGGAGTTCATACGAGCAGTACTTC

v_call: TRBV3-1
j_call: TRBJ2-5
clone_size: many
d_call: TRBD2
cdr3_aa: CASSLPAGVMDQETQYF
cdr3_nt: TGTGCCAGCAGCCTCCCGGCGGGGGTGATGGATCAAGAGACCCAGTACTTC

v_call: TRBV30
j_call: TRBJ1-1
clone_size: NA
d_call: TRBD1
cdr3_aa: CALSLRGRTEAFF
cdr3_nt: TGTGCCCTTTCCCTAAGGGGGCGAACTGAAGCTTTCTTT

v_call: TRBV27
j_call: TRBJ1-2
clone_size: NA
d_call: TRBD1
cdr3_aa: CASRSRDRVTNYGYTF
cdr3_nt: TGTGCCAGCAGATCCCGGGACAGGGTCACTAACTATGGCTACACCTTC

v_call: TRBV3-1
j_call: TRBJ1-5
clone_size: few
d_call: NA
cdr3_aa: CASSQAQGITWQPQHF
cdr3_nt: TGTGCCAGCAGCCAAGCACAGGGTATAACGTGGCAGCCCCAGCATTTT

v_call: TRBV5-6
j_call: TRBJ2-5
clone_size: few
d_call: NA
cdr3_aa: CASSGRGAEETQYF
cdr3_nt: TGTGCCAGCAGCGGTAGAGGAGCGGAGGAGACCCAGTACTTC

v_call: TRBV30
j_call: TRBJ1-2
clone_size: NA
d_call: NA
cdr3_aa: CAWSASEGIGYTF
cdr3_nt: TGTGCCTGGAGTGCCTCGGAAGGCATTGGCTACACCTTC

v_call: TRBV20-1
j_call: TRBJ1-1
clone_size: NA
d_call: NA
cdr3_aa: CGAKGMRAMNTEAFF
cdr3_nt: TGCGGTGCCAAAGGGATGAGGGCTATGAACACTGAAGCTTTCTTT

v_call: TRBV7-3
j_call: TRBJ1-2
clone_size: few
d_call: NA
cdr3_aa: CASSQEESYGYTF
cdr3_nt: TGTGCCAGCAGCCAAGAGGAGTCTTATGGCTACACCTTC

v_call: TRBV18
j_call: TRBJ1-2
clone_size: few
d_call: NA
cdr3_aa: CASSPPATNYGYTF
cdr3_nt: TGTGCCAGCTCACCACCTGCCACCAACTATGGCTACACCTTC

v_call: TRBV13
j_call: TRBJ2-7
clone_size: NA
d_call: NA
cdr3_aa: CASSFGPLSGGLEQYF
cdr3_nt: TGTGCCAGCAGCTTTGGTCCCCTTAGCGGCGGACTCGAGCAGTACTTC

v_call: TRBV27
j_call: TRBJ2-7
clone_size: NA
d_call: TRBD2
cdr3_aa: CASEGASGIFTYRYEQYF
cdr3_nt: TGTGCCAGCGAGGGGGCTAGCGGGATCTTCACTTATCGCTACGAGCAGTACTTC

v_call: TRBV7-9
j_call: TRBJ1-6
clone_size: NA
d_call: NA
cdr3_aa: CASSLDRDYSPLHF
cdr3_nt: TGTGCCAGCAGCTTAGACAGGGATTATTCACCCCTCCACTTT

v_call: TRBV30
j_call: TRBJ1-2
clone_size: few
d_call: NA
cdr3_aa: CAWSPAGSAGYTF
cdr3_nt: TGTGCCTGGAGTCCCGCTGGTTCGGCTGGCTACACCTTC

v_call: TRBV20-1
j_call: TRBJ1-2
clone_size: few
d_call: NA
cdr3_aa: CSAGKTRRTYGYTF
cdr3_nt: TGCAGTGCCGGAAAAACTCGACGGACCTATGGCTACACCTTC

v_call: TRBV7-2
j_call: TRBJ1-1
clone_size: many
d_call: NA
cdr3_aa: CASSLGIDREAFF
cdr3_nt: TGTGCCAGCAGCTTAGGGATCGACAGGGAAGCTTTCTTT

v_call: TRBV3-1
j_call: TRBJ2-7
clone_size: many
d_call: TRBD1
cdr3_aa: CASSQEGTGTYEQYF
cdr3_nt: TGTGCCAGCAGCCAAGAAGGGACAGGGACCTACGAGCAGTACTTC

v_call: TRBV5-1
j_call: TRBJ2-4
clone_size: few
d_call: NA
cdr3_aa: CASSPGHQGAKNIQYF
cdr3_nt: TGCGCCAGCAGCCCGGGACACCAGGGAGCCAAAAACATTCAGTACTTC

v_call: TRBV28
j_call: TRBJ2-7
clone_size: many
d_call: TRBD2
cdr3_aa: CASSLWAGGGYEQYF
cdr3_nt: TGTGCCAGCAGTTTATGGGCGGGAGGTGGCTACGAGCAGTACTTC

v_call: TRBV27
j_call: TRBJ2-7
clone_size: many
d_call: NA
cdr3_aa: CASSFGMSLYEQYF
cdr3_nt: TGTGCCAGCAGTTTTGGGATGTCCCTCTACGAGCAGTACTTC

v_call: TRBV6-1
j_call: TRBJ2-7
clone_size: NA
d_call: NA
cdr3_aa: CASGGSLYEQYF
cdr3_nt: TGTGCCAGCGGGGGGTCCCTCTACGAGCAGTACTTC

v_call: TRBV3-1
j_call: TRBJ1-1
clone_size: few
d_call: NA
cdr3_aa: CASSQDGPNTEAFF
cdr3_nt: TGTGCCAGCAGCCAAGATGGGCCGAACACTGAAGCTTTCTTT

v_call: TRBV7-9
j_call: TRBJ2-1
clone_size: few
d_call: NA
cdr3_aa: CASSLEAREQFF
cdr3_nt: TGTGCCAGCAGCTTAGAGGCACGCGAGCAGTTCTTC

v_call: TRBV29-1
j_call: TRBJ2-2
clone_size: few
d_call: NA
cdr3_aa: CSVSYPNTGELFF
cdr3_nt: TGCAGCGTCTCTTACCCGAACACCGGGGAGCTGTTTTTT

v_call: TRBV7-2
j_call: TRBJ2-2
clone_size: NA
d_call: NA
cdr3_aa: CASSFSVGTNTGELFF
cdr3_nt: TGTGCCAGCAGCTTTTCGGTCGGGACCAACACCGGGGAGCTGTTTTTT

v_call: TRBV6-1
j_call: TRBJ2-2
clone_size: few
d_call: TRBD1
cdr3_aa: CASSPLLKRGLNTGELFF
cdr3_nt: TGTGCCAGCAGTCCCCTCCTGAAGAGGGGGCTTAACACCGGGGAGCTGTTTTTT

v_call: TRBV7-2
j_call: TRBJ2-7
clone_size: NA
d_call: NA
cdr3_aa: CASSLRGGESYEQYF
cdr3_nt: TGTGCCAGCAGCTTAAGAGGAGGGGAGTCATACGAGCAGTACTTC

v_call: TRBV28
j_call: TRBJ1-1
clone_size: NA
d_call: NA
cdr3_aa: CASGSLTGPDTEAFF
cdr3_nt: TGTGCCAGCGGCTCCTTGACAGGCCCAGACACTGAAGCTTTCTTT

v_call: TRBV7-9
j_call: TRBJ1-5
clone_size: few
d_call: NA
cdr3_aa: CASSLGESSNQPQHF
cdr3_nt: TGTGCCAGCAGCCTCGGGGAGTCTAGCAATCAGCCCCAGCATTTT

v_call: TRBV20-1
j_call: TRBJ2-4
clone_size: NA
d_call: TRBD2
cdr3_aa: CSARTSGSSNIQYF
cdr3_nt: TGCAGTGCTAGGACTAGCGGGAGTTCGAACATTCAGTACTTC

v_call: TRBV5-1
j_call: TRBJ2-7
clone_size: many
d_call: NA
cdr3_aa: CASSLWDGSYEQYF
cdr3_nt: TGTGCCAGCAGCTTATGGGATGGATCCTACGAGCAGTACTTC

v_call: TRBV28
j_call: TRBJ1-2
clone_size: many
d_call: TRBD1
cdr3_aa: CASSPVRGTVYGYTF
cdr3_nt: TGTGCCAGCAGTCCCGTTCGGGGGACAGTTTATGGCTACACCTTC

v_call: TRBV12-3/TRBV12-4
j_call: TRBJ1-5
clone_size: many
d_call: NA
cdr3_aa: CASSFGGAANQPQHF
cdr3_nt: TGTGCCAGCAGTTTTGGGGGGGCTGCGAATCAGCCCCAGCATTTT

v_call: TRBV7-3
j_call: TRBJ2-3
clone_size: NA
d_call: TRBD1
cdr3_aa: CASSLGTGGDTQYF
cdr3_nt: TGTGCCAGCAGCTTGGGGACAGGGGGAGATACGCAGTATTTT

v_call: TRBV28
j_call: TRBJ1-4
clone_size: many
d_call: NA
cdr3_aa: CASSLLSVANEKLFF
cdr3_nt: TGTGCCAGCAGTTTATTGTCGGTGGCTAATGAAAAACTGTTTTTT

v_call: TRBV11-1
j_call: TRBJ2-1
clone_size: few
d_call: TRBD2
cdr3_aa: CASSRTSGKPYNEQFF
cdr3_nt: TGTGCCAGCAGCCGGACTAGCGGGAAGCCCTACAATGAGCAGTTCTTC

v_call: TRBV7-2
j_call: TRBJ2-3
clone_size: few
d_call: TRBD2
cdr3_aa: CASSLDVLAGRTDTQYF
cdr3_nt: TGTGCCAGCAGCTTAGATGTTCTAGCGGGACGCACAGATACGCAGTATTTT

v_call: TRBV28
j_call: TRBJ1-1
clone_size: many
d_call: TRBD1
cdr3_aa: CASSLPDRTGGTEAFF
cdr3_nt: TGTGCCAGCAGTTTGCCGGACAGGACGGGAGGCACTGAAGCTTTCTTT

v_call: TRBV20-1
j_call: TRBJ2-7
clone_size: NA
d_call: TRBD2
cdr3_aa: CSARETSDSYEQYF
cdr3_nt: TGCAGTGCTAGAGAGACTAGCGACTCCTACGAGCAGTACTTC

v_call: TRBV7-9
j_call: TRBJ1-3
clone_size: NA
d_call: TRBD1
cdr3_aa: CASSSRGLGGNTIYF
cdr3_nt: TGTGCCAGCAGCTCGAGGGGGCTCGGAGGAAACACCATATATTTT

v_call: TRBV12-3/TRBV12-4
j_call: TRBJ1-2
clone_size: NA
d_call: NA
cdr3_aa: CATLGGPDYGYTF
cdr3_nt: TGTGCCACTCTCGGAGGGCCGGACTATGGCTACACCTTC

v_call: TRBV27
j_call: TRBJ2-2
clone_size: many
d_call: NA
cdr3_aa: CASSQGSGELFF
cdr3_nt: TGTGCCAGCAGCCAGGGTTCCGGGGAGCTGTTTTTT

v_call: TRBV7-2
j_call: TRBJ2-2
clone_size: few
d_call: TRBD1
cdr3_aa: CASSRKGTDTGELFF
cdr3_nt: TGTGCCAGCAGCCGGAAAGGGACAGACACCGGGGAGCTGTTTTTT

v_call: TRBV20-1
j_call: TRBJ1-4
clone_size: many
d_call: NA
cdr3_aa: CSARRGAEKLFF
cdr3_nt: TGCAGTGCTAGGAGGGGGGCGGAAAAACTGTTTTTT

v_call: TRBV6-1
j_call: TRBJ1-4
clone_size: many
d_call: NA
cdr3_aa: CASSDSEKLFF
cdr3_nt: TGTGCCAGCAGTGACAGCGAAAAACTGTTTTTT

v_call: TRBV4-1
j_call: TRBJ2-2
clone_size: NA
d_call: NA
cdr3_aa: CASSHRGAPDTGELFF
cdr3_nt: TGCGCCAGCAGCCACCGGGGGGCCCCGGACACCGGGGAGCTGTTTTTT

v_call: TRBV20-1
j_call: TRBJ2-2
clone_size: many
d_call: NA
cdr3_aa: CSASASTGELFF
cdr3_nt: TGCAGTGCTAGTGCAAGCACCGGGGAGCTGTTTTTT

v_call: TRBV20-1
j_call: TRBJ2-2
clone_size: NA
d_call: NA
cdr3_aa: CSARRQAGNTGELFF
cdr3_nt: TGCAGTGCTAGACGACAGGCCGGGAACACCGGGGAGCTGTTTTTT

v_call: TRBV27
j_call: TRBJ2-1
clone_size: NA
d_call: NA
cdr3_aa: CASSFSGSDEQFF
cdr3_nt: TGTGCCAGCAGTTTTTCAGGGAGTGATGAGCAGTTCTTC

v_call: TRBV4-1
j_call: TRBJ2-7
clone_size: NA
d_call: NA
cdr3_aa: CASSQVSSRIVYEQYF
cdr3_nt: TGCGCCAGCAGCCAAGTCTCATCCAGGATTGTGTACGAGCAGTACTTC

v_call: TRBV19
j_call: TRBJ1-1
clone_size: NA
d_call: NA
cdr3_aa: CAGSITGQGIMNTEAFF
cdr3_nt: TGTGCCGGTAGTATAACGGGGCAGGGGATCATGAACACTGAAGCTTTCTTT

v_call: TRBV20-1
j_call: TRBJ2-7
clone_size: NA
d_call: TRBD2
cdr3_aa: CSARYGGSYEQYF
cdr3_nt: TGCAGTGCTAGATATGGCGGGAGTTACGAGCAGTACTTC

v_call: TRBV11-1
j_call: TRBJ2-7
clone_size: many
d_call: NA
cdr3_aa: CALRPYSSYEQYF
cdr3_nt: TGTGCCTTACGTCCCTATAGCTCCTACGAGCAGTACTTC

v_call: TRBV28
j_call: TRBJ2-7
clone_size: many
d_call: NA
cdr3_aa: CASIGIRYEQYF
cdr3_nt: TGTGCCAGCATCGGGATTCGGTACGAGCAGTACTTC

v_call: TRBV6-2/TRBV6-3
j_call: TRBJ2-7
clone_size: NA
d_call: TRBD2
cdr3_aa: CASRTHKQGTSGALFYEQYF
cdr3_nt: TGTGCCAGCAGGACCCACAAACAAGGGACTAGCGGAGCACTCTTCTACGAGCAGTACTTC

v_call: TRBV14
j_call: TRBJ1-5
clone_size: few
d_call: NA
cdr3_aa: CASSLSILRGGNQPQHF
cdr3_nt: TGTGCCAGCAGCCTATCTATATTAAGGGGGGGCAATCAGCCCCAGCATTTT

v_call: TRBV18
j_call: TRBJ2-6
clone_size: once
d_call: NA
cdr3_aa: CASSKRPQGGGANVLTF
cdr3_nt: TGTGCCAGCTCAAAAAGACCACAGGGCGGTGGGGCCAACGTCCTGACTTTC

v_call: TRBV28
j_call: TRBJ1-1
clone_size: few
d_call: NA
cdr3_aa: CASSFNYPLMNTEAFF
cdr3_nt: TGTGCCAGCAGTTTCAATTACCCCCTTATGAACACTGAAGCTTTCTTT

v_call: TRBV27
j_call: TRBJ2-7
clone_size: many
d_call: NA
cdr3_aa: CASSLGWELTHPPDEQYF
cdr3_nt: TGTGCCAGCAGTTTAGGATGGGAGTTGACCCACCCCCCTGACGAGCAGTACTTC

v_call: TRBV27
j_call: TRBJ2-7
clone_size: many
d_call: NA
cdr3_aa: CASSVTGYEQYF
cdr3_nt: TGTGCCAGCAGTGTCACAGGCTACGAGCAGTACTTC